Below are 9 T cell receptor beta chains sequenced from a single sample in a study of CD8+CD57+ T cells in acquired aplastic anemia. Profiles of TCR beta VDJ and CDR3 were generated from a genomic DNA template. TCRdb reprocessed the reads via MiXCR and lists one record per CDR3 protein. The data show 75,000 to 90,000 distinct CDR3 sequences, approximately 45% seen once. Input material: sorted CD4+, CD8+, or CD8+CD57+ T cells (not recorded which) from PBMCs. All receptors derive from a human donor in good health, serving as a control.

V gene TRBV6-5 combines with J gene TRBJ1-5; no firm D call. Germline V gene lookup returns CDR1 MNHEY and CDR2 SVGAGI. Trimming took 0 bases from V and 2 from J, leaving 8 bases between them. There are 15 residues in the CDR3. DNA for the CDR3: TGTGCCAGCAGTTACTCGCGGCGGGGCAATCAGCCCCAGCATTTT. It encodes CASSYSRRGNQPQHF.

Points on this clonotype: This may arise from a read error, as a much more abundant clone is one base away. This chain uses TRBV25-1 with TRBJ2-1, with 7 bases identical to TRBD2. The CDR3 is 15 amino acids. The V and J ends lost 6 bases and 8 bases, in that order; junction bases with no gene match: 13. Germline V gene data show CDR1 as MGHDK and CDR2 as SYGVNS. The CDR3 sequence is CASSTQTTSWDEQFF. Written as DNA, the CDR3 is TGTGCCAGCAGCACCCAGACGACTAGCTGGGATGAGCAGTTCTTC.

This rearrangement joins TRBV7-2 to TRBJ2-7; the D gene is possibly TRBD2 (5 bases). Per germline, CDR1 SGHTA and CDR2 FQGNSA. V lost 4 bases, J lost 2 bases, and 9 bases lay in between. The CDR3 runs to 13 residues. CDR3 sequence (DNA): TGTGCCAGCAGCTCGGACGGGACCTACGAGCAGTACTTC. Translating gives CASSSDGTYEQYF. Full variable domain (outside the CDR3, taken from reference TRBV7-2 and TRBJ2-7): GAGVSQSPSNKVTEKGKDVELRCDPISGHTALYWYRQSLGQGLEFLIYFQGNSAPDKSGLPSDRFSAERTGGSVSTLTIQRTQQEDSAVYLCASSSDGTYEQYFGPGTRLTVT.

CDR3 DNA sequence: TGTGCCACCGGACTGACCTCCTACAATGAGCAGTTCTTC. Translated: CATGLTSYNEQFF. The V and J genes are TRBV10-3 and TRBJ2-1, with a weak D call TRBD2 (5 bases). From germline, CDR1 is ENHRY and CDR2 SYGVKD. V was clipped by 10 bases and J by 0 bases, with 10 bases between them. CDR3 size: 13 residues.

This clonotype showed up just a few times. The V gene is TRBV25-1, the J gene TRBJ2-3; 9 nucleotides match TRBD2. Germline V gene sequence: CDR1 MGHDK, CDR2 SYGVNS. V shed 4 bases, J shed 3 bases, and the junction held 5 bases outside the gene matches. The CDR3 is made up of 15 amino acids. The CDR3 protein is CASSARGGGTDTQYF. CDR3 coding DNA: TGTGCCAGCAGTGCCCGCGGGGGGGGGACAGATACGCAGTATTTT. The full variable domain, rest sourced from reference TRBV25-1 and TRBJ2-3, is EADIYQTPRYLVIGTGKKITLECSQTMGHDKMYWYQQDPGMELHLIHYSYGVNSTEKGDLSSESTVSRIRTEHFPLTLESARPSHTSQYLCASSARGGGTDTQYFGPGTRLTVL.

This clonotype appeared many times. The chain links TRBV14 to TRBJ2-7; TRBD1 aligns across 12 bases. Looked up from germline, CDR1 is SGHDN and CDR2 is FVKESK. The CDR3 extends over 15 amino acids. V lost 4 bases, J lost 4 bases, and 5 bases stayed unmatched. CDR3 region: CASSLGTGGWYEQYF. The CDR3 region has the DNA TGTGCCAGCAGCCTTGGGACAGGGGGCTGGTACGAGCAGTACTTC. The full variable domain, its missing parts supplied by reference TRBV14 and TRBJ2-7, is EAGVTQFPSHSVIEKGQTVTLRCDPISGHDNLYWYRRVMGKEIKFLLHFVKESKQDESGMPNNRFLAERTGGTYSTLKVQPAELEDSGVYFCASSLGTGGWYEQYFGPGTRLTVT.

This clonotype appeared a single time. One end of the junction is discordant with germline, which a read error may explain. The chain combines TRBV2 with TRBJ2-7, with 10 bases aligning to TRBD1. The CDR3 is made up of 10 amino acids. The germline V gene has CDR1 SNHLY and CDR2 FYNNEI. The CDR3 coding sequence is TGTGCCAGCAGAGGGGACAGGGGACACTTC. It is translated as CASRGDRGHF.

The chain is built from TRBV12-5 and TRBJ1-1; no clear D. This CDR3 spans 13 amino acids. Germline V gene data show CDR1 as LGHNT and CDR2 as FRNRAP. Trimming left V 0 bases short and J 5 bases short, with 7 bases between. The CDR3 loop reads CASGLVVGTEAFF. DNA of the CDR3: TGTGCTAGTGGTTTGGTAGTAGGTACTGAAGCTTTCTTT.

This clonotype showed up just a few times. The chain joins TRBV30 to TRBJ1-1, with no clear D. Trimming left V 3 bases short and J 2 bases short, with 7 bases between. CDR3 size: 12 residues. The germline gives CDR1 GTSNPN, CDR2 SVGIG (reference sequence). In DNA form, the CDR3 reads TGTGCCTGGAGGGAGGGAAACACTGAAGCTTTCTTT. Translation gives CAWREGNTEAFF.